Given below is one TCR beta chain in context. Its matching antigen is unknown. This record comes from a study of vaccination effects on CD4 cells after COVID-19. Study observations and caveats: Clonal contraction was marked in infection- and vaccine-induced clones late after vaccination. The study dataset contains few convalescent patients and includes no early post-infection timepoints.

Produced via immunoSEQ multiplex PCR; TCRdb's table is partial and in-frame only. The sample consists of about 74,000 clones, about 74% of them appearing once. Subsequent to 10 days of culture, CD4+ T cells were isolated. It was on days 3 and 7 that half the medium was replaced with IL-2 medium. Sequenced here: CD4+ T cells from PBMCs cultured without peptide, sampled before COVID-19 vaccination. The clonotype was recovered from a human donor who received a COVID-19 vaccine.

CDR3: CASSWEVTEAFF. The CDR3 DNA reads TGTGCCAGCAGCTGGGAGGTTACTGAAGCTTTCTTT. The chain is built from TRBV5-8 and TRBJ1-1; no clear D. Trimming removed 3 bases at V and 5 bases at J, with 8 bases between. The CDR3 loop spans 12 amino acids. Germline CDR1 SGHTS, CDR2 YDEGEE.